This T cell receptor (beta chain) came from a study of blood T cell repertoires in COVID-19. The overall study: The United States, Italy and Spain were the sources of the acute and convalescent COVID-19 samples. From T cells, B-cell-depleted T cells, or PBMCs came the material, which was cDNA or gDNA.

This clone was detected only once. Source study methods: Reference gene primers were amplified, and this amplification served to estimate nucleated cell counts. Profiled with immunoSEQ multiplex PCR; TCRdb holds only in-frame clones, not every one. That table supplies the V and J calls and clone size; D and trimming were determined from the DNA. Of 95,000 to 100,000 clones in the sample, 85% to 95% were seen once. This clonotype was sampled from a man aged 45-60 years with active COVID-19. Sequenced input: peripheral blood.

The chain's CDR3 is CSVEKDTSYEQYF. For the CDR3, the DNA is TGCAGCGTTGAGAAGGACACCTCCTACGAGCAGTACTTC. The chain couples TRBV29-1 to TRBJ2-7; the D gene is possibly TRBD1 (5 bases). The germline gives CDR1 SQVTM, CDR2 ANQGSEA. The CDR3 has 13 amino acids. V was pared by 3 bases and J by 0 bases, with 9 bases between.